Detailed here is one T cell receptor beta chain. This entry belongs to a study of T cells in Graves' hyperthyroidism and ophthalmopathy. Amplification targeted TCR beta CDR3 regions from RNA transcripts. The HTBI primer set served for first-round RT-PCR of the TCR CDR3. TCRdb reanalysed the multiplex PCR reads using MiXCR and keeps one entry per CDR3 protein. The sample lists 500,000 to 800,000 distinct CDR3 sequences; over 40% were seen once. In germline, CDR1 is LGHNA, CDR2 YNFKEQ. Trimming pared 7 bases from V and 5 bases from J, leaving 23 bases between. The CDR3 extends over 16 amino acids. V usage is TRBV4-2 and J usage is TRBJ1-2; possible D gene TRBD1, 6 bases. The source of this sequence is an adult man with Graves' disease, either hyperthyroidism or ophthalmopathy (not recorded which). The source material was peripheral blood or thyroid tissue (not recorded which). In DNA form, the CDR3 reads TGTGCCAGCACCCCTTCCAGGGAGGACAGAGGGTATGGCTACACCTTC. Its translation: CASTPSREDRGYGYTF.